This T cell receptor (beta chain) was documented in a study of beta chain features in type 1 diabetes. Study observations and caveats: In every one of the four CD4+ subsets, TCRB CDR3s were moderately but significantly shorter in Type 1 diabetes patients.

This clone was seen only a few times. Its antigen is still unknown. V lost 5 bases and J 1 base, leaving 9 bases between the germline ends. There are 13 residues in the CDR3. In germline, CDR1 is SGHNT, CDR2 YYREEE (reference sequence). cDNA synthesis used the whole RNA isolate, giving expressed TCRB sequences. The method was immunoSEQ multiplex PCR; TCRdb's version includes in-frame clones alone and lacks a portion of them. The sample includes under 350,000 clones, under 8.5% seen only once; the top ten take 0.9% to 1.2%. The sequenced sample was central memory CD4+ T cells from blood. The gene calls are TRBV5-4 and TRBJ1-2; the D is unclear. The TCR comes from a woman younger than 30 in good health. CDR3 coding DNA: TGTGCCAGCAGATCTGTCGGTAACTATGGCTACACCTTC. This gives the protein CASRSVGNYGYTF.